This TCR beta chain was observed in a study of shared clonotypes between healthy human individuals. Every subset's genomic DNA went evenly onto several immunoSEQ plates. Using immunoSEQ multiplex PCR, the repertoire was profiled, and TCRdb retains in-frame clones only, with some absent. The data show about 2.1 million clones, 80% to 95% seen once. Positively selected for CCR7, the CD45RO-negative cells used as naive CD8 cells excluded terminally differentiated effector memory CD45RA+ cells. Recent vaccinations or acute infections were absent in the healthy HIV-negative adult donors. In germline, CDR1 is SGHTA, CDR2 FQGTGA. Trimming took off 5 bases at V and 1 base at J, with 8 bases between the two ends. CDR3 length: 13 residues. Study-level findings and limits: Estimated clonotype richness was generally higher in naive than memory subsets.

Concerning this clone: The antigen is unknown. Other DNA sequences within the sample encode an identical CDR3.

This clonotype was sampled from a man younger than 30 in good health. Some clones in this sample may be carry-over from other donors' samples. The V gene is TRBV7-3, the J gene TRBJ1-1, with a weak D call TRBD1 (5 bases). The sequencing input was naive CD8+ T cells from PBMCs. The CDR3 coding sequence is TGTGCCAGCAGCCTAGGGACGAACACTGAAGCTTTCTTT. The encoded protein is CASSLGTNTEAFF.